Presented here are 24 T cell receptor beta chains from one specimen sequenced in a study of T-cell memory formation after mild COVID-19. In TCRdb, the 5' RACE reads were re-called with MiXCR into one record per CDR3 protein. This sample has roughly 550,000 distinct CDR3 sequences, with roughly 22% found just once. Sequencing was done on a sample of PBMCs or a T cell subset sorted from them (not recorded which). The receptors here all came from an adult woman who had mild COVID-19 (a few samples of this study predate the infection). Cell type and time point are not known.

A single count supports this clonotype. CDR3 nucleotides: TGTGCCATCAGTGAGTGGTTAGCGGGAGAGAATACGCAGTATTTT. Its protein product is CAISEWLAGENTQYF. The genes are TRBV10-3 and TRBJ2-3; the match to TRBD2 covers 9 bases. From germline, CDR1 is ENHRY and CDR2 SYGVKD. Trimming cost V 1 base and J 7 bases; bases outside gene matches: 6. The CDR3 covers 15 residues.

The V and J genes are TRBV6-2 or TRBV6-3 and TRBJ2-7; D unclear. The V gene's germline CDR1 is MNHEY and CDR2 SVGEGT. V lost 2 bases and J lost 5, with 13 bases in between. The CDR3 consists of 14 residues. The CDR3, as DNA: TGTGCCAGCAGTTACAGGGTGGTAAAGGACGAGCAGTACTTC. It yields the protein CASSYRVVKDEQYF.

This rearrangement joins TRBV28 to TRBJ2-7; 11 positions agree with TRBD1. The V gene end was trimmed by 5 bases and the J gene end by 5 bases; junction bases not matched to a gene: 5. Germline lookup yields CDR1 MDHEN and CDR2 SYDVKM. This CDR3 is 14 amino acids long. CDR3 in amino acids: CASSGGQGVDEQYF. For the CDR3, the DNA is TGTGCCAGCAGTGGGGGACAGGGGGTGGACGAGCAGTACTTC.

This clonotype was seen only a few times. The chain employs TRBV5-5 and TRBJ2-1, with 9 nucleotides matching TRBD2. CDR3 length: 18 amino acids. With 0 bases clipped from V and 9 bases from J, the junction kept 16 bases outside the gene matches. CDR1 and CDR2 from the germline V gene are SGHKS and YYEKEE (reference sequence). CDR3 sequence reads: CASSLDRRRGLALVEQFF. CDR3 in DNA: TGTGCCAGCAGCTTGGACAGGAGAAGAGGACTAGCGTTGGTTGAGCAGTTCTTC.

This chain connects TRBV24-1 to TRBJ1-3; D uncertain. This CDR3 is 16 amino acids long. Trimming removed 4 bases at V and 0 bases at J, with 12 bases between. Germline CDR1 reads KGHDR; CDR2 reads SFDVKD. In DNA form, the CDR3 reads TGTGCCACCAGTGAAGAGGCAGGACCCTCTGGAAACACCATATATTTT. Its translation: CATSEEAGPSGNTIYF.

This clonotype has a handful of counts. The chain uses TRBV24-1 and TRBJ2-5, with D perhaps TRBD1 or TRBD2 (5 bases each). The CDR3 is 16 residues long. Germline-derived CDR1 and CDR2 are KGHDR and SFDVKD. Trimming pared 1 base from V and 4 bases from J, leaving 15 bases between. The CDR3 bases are TGTGCCACCAGTGATTTTGGGACGGGTTCGGTAGAGACCCAGTACTTC. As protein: CATSDFGTGSVETQYF.

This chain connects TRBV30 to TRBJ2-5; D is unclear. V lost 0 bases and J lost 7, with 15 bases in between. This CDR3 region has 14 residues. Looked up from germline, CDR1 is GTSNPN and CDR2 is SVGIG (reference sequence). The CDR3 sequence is CAWSVESIRGTQYF. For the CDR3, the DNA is TGTGCCTGGAGTGTTGAGAGCATCCGCGGGACCCAGTACTTC.

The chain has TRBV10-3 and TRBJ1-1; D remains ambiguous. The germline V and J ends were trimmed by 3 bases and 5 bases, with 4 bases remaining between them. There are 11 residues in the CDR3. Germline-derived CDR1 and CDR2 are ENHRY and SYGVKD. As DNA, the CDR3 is TGTGCCATCAGTGAAGGGACTGAAGCTTTCTTT. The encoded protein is CAISEGTEAFF.

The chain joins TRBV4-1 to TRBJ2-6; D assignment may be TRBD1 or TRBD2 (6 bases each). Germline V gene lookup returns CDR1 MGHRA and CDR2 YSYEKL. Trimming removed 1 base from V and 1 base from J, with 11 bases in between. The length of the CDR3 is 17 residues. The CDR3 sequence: CASSQGRGGSGANVLTF. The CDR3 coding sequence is TGCGCCAGCAGCCAAGGCAGGGGAGGTTCTGGGGCCAACGTCCTGACTTTC.

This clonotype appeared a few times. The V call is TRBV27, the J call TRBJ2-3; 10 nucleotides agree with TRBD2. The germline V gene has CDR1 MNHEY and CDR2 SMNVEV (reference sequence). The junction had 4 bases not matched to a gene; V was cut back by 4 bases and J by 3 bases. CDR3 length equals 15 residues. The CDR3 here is CASSSSGGGTDTQYF. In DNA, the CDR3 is TGTGCCAGCAGTTCTAGCGGGGGTGGTACAGATACGCAGTATTTT.

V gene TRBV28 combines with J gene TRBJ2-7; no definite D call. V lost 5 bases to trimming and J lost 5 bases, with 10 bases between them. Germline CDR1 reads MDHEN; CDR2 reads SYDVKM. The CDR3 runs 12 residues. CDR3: CASSAPVHEQYF. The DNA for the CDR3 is TGTGCCAGCAGTGCCCCCGTCCACGAGCAGTACTTC.

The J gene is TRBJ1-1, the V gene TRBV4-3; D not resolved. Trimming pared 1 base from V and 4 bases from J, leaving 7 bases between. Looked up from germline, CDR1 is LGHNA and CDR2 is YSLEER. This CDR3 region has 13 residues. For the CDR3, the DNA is TGCGCCAGCAGCCAAGGACCGAGCACTGAAGCTTTCTTT. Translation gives CASSQGPSTEAFF.

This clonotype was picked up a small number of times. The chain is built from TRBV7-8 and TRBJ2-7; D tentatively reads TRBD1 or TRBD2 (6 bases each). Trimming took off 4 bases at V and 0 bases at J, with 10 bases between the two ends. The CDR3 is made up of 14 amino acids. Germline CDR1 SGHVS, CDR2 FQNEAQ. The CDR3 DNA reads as TGTGCCAGCAGCTCGGGGGCACCCTCCTACGAGCAGTACTTC. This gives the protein CASSSGAPSYEQYF.

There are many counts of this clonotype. The CDR3 sequence: CASRKTGLRDTQYF. The CDR3 bases are TGTGCCAGCAGAAAAACAGGGCTCAGGGATACGCAGTATTTT. This sequence joins TRBV7-3 and TRBJ2-3; D perhaps matches TRBD1 (6 bases). The CDR3 has 14 residues. CDR1 and CDR2 (germline): SGHTA, FQGTGA. V lost 6 bases and J 6 bases, leaving 16 bases between the germline ends. Full variable domain (outside the CDR3, taken from reference TRBV7-3 and TRBJ2-3): GAGVSQTPSNKVTEKGKYVELRCDPISGHTALYWYRQSLGQGPEFLIYFQGTGAADDSGLPNDRFFAVRPEGSVSTLKIQRTERGDSAVYLCASRKTGLRDTQYFGPGTRLTVL.

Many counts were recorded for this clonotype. CDR3 sequence reads: CASSLEGAGYNEQFF. Written as DNA, the CDR3 is TGTGCCAGCAGCTTGGAAGGAGCGGGCTACAATGAGCAGTTCTTC. V is TRBV5-5 and J is TRBJ2-1, with D possibly matching TRBD2 (6 bases). Deletions cut 0 bases from V and 3 bases from J, with 10 bases between. The CDR3 extends over 15 amino acids. Germline lookup yields CDR1 SGHKS and CDR2 YYEKEE (reference sequence).

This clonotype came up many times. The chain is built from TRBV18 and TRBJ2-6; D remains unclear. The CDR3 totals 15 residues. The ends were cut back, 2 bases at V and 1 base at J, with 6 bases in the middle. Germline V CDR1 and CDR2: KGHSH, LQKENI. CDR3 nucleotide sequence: TGTGCCAGCTCACCAGGGAATTCTGGGGCCAACGTCCTGACTTTC. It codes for CASSPGNSGANVLTF. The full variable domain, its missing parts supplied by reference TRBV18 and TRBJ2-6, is NAGVMQNPRHLVRRRGQEARLRCSPMKGHSHVYWYRQLPEEGLKFMVYLQKENIIDESGMPKERFSAEFPKEGPSILRIQQVVRGDSAAYFCASSPGNSGANVLTFGAGSRLTVL.

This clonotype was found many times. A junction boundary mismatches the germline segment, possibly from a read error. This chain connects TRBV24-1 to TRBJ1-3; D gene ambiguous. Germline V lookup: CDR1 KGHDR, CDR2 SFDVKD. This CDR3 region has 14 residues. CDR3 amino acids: CATSIDGSANTIYF. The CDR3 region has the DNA TGTGCCACCAGTATCGACGGATCTGCAAACACCATATATTTT.

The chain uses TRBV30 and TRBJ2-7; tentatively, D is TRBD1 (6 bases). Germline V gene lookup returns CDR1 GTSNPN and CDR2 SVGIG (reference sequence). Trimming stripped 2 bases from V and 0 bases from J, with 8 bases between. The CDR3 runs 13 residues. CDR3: CAWSRDNSYEQYF. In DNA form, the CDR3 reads TGTGCCTGGAGTCGGGACAACTCCTACGAGCAGTACTTC. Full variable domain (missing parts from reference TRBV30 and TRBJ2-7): SQTIHQWPATLVQPVGSPLSLECTVEGTSNPNLYWYRQAAGRGLQLLFYSVGIGQISSEVPQNLSASRPQDRQFILSSKKLLLSDSGFYLCAWSRDNSYEQYFGPGTRLTVT.

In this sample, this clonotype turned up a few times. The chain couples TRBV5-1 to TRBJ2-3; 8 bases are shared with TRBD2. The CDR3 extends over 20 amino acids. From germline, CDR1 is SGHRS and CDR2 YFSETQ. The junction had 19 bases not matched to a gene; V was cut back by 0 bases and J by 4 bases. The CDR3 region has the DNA TGCGCCAGCAGCTTGGGGCCGGCGCTAGCGGGTCCAGGATTAGCAGATACGCAGTATTTT. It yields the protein CASSLGPALAGPGLADTQYF.

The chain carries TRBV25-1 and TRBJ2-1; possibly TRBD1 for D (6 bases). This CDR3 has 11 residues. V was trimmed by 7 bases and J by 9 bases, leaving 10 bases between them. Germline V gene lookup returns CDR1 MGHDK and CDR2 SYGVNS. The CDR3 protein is CASTQGGEQFF. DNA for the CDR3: TGTGCCAGCACCCAAGGGGGTGAGCAGTTCTTC.

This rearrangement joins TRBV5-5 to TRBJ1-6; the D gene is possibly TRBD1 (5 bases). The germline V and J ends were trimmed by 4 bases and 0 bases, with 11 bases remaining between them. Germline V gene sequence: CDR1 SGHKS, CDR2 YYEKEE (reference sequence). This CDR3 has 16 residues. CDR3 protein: CASSADIYSYNSPLHF. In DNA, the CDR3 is TGTGCCAGCAGCGCGGACATCTACTCCTATAATTCACCCCTCCACTTT.

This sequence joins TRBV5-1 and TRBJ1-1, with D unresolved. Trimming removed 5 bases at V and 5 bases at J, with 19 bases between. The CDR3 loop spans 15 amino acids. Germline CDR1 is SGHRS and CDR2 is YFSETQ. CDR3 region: CASRLERMTPTEAFF. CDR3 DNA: TGCGCCAGCAGACTGGAACGGATGACACCTACTGAAGCTTTCTTT.

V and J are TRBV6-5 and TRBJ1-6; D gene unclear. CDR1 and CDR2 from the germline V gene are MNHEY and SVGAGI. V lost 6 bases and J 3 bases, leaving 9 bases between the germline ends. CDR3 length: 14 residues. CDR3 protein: CASRPNIYNSPLHF. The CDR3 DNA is TGTGCCAGCAGGCCGAATATCTATAATTCACCCCTCCACTTT.

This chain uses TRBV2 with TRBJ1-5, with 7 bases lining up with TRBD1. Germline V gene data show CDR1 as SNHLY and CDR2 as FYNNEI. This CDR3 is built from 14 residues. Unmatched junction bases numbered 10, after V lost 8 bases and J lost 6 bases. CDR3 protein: CASGGRGLSQPQHF. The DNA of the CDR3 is TGTGCCAGCGGTGGCAGGGGGTTATCTCAGCCCCAGCATTTT.